The clone carrying this T cell receptor (beta chain) was detected only a few times. Its specificity is unknown. Every donor, a Caucasian adult, lived in Nashville, Tennessee. The data were taken from a study of shared clonotypes between healthy human individuals. This table comes from immunoSEQ multiplex PCR, and its TCRdb copy is limited to in-frame clones, with some not included. The sample consists of approximately 2.5 million clones, 85% to 95% of them appearing once. Study findings and constraints: Estimated richness values were generally larger in naive subsets than in memory subsets. Clonotype sharing among donors likely depends on sequencing depth.

V was pared by 0 bases and J by 14 bases, with 11 bases between. Germline CDR1 and CDR2: MNHNS and SASEGT. This CDR3 spans 13 amino acids. V gene TRBV6-1 combines with J gene TRBJ1-6, with D unresolved. This TCR was sampled from a man aged 18 to 30 in good health. Sequencing was done on a sample of naive CD4+ T cells sorted from blood. Regarding subset: CD45RA+ positively selected. In DNA form, the CDR3 reads TGTGCCAGCAGTGAAGCGCTTCGGGGTGCCCTCCACTTT. Translated, it gives CASSEALRGALHF.